Each of the 20 T cell receptor beta chains below was sequenced from the same sample in a study of CD8+CD57+ T cells in acquired aplastic anemia. For CDR3 and TCR beta VDJ profiling, genomic DNA was the template used. Via MiXCR, TCRdb re-called the reads, giving one row per CDR3 protein. The sample lists hundreds of thousands of distinct CDR3 sequences, over 25% occurring once. Patients chosen for sequencing had CD8+CD57+ cells that had expanded, as shown by flow cytometry. The specimen sequenced was sorted CD4+, CD8+, or CD8+CD57+ T cells (not recorded which) from PBMCs. These receptors all stem from a human donor with aplastic anemia.

The chain carries TRBV7-2 and TRBJ1-4; D is ambiguous. V lost 5 bases, J lost 0 bases, and 10 bases lay in between. This CDR3 has 15 amino acids. Per the germline V gene, CDR1 is SGHTA and CDR2 is FQGNSA. CDR3 residues: CASSPWAATNEKLFF. The CDR3, as DNA: TGTGCCAGCAGCCCCTGGGCAGCAACTAATGAAAAACTGTTTTTT.

The chain recombines TRBV4-3 with TRBJ2-3, with 7 nucleotides matching TRBD1. Germline values: CDR1 LGHNA, CDR2 YSLEER. The CDR3 extends over 16 amino acids. J gave up 0 bases and V 2 bases, and 5 bases lay outside the gene matches. In nucleotides, the CDR3 is TGCGCCAGCAGCCAACGGGGACAGACTAGCACAGATACGCAGTATTTT. Translating it yields CASSQRGQTSTDTQYF.

This sequence joins TRBV15 and TRBJ1-6, with TRBD1 matching over 7 bases. V dropped 0 bases and J dropped 10; count of bases not matched to a gene: 3. The germline CDR1 and CDR2 sequences are LNHNV and YYDKDF (reference sequence). The CDR3 has 14 residues. CDR3 DNA sequence: TGTGCCACCAGCAGAGAGGAAGGGGGCTCACCCCTCCACTTT. It translates to CATSREEGGSPLHF.

This clonotype came up many times. The chain uses TRBV20-1 and TRBJ1-2, with D maybe TRBD1 (6 bases). CDR1 is DFQATT, CDR2 SNEGSKA, per germline (reference sequence). Trimming removed 3 bases at V and 4 bases at J, with 18 bases between. The CDR3 runs 15 residues. The CDR3: CSARSQAVGAYGYTF. The CDR3 coding sequence is TGCAGTGCTAGGTCCCAGGCAGTGGGGGCCTATGGCTACACCTTC.

In this sample, this clonotype turned up many times. This chain joins TRBV29-1 and TRBJ1-2, with D maybe TRBD1 (6 bases). Germline CDR1 is SQVTM and CDR2 is ANQGSEA. The CDR3 length is 12 residues. Trimming pared 6 bases from V and 5 bases from J, leaving 13 bases between. The CDR3 region is CSVTTGTYGYTF. CDR3 DNA: TGCAGCGTAACGACAGGAACTTATGGCTACACCTTC.

Regarding this clonotype: A much more abundant neighbour one base away suggests this may be a read error. The V and J genes are TRBV19 and TRBJ2-3; 10 bases line up with TRBD2. Germline-derived CDR1 and CDR2 are LNHDA and SQIVND (reference sequence). The CDR3 is made up of 16 amino acids. CDR3 nucleotides: TGTGCCAGTAGTATTCCCGGACTAGCGGAGGGAGATACGCAGTGTTTT. This encodes CASSIPGLAEGDTQCF. Drawing the rest from reference TRBV19 and TRBJ2-3, the complete variable domain is DGGITQSPKYLFRKEGQNVTLSCEQNLNHDAMYWYRQDPGQGLRLIYYSQIVNDFQKGDIAEGYSVSREKKESFPLTVTSAQKNPTAFYLCASSIPGLAEGDTQCFGPGTRLTVL.

As to this clonotype: Being one base from a much bigger clone, this may be a read error. The chain recombines TRBV20-1 with TRBJ1-2, with D uncertain. Looked up from germline, CDR1 is DFQATT and CDR2 is SNEGSKA (reference sequence). V was cut by 3 bases and J by 6 bases, with 17 bases left in between. The CDR3 is made up of 14 amino acids. As DNA, the CDR3 is TGCAGTGCTAGGATAGGTAAGGGAGGTCATGGCTACACCTTC. Translated: CSARIGKGGHGYTF.

This clonotype was picked up many times. The chain is built from TRBV29-1 and TRBJ2-1; no reliable D call. The V gene lost 6 bases and the J gene lost 8 bases, with 23 bases spanning the gap. This CDR3 is 15 amino acids long. Germline CDR1 and CDR2: SQVTM and ANQGSEA. In DNA form, the CDR3 reads TGCAGCGTAATCTACATAAGGAGCACACGCGATGAGCAGTTCTTC. Protein sequence: CSVIYIRSTRDEQFF.

This clonotype showed up many times. J is TRBJ1-1 and V is TRBV7-2; D unclear. This CDR3 is built from 14 residues. Germline loops: CDR1 SGHTA, CDR2 FQGNSA. The V end was cut by 2 bases, the J end by 0 bases, with 7 bases between. The CDR3 sequence is CASSLSWVNTEAFF. CDR3 DNA: TGTGCCAGCAGCTTATCCTGGGTGAACACTGAAGCTTTCTTT. Complete variable domain (other parts from reference TRBV7-2 and TRBJ1-1): GAGVSQSPSNKVTEKGKDVELRCDPISGHTALYWYRQSLGQGLEFLIYFQGNSAPDKSGLPSDRFSAERTGGSVSTLTIQRTQQEDSAVYLCASSLSWVNTEAFFGQGTRLTVV.

This clonotype turned up a few times. At one end the junction does not follow the germline gene, possibly because of a read error. The rearrangement uses TRBV12-3 or TRBV12-4 and TRBJ1-6; no clear D. This CDR3 has 14 amino acids. The CDR3 region is CVSRIGSYNSPLHF. DNA of the CDR3: TGTGTCAGCCGTATTGGCTCCTATAATTCACCCCTCCACTTT.

This clonotype was detected ten times or more. The chain uses TRBV5-5 and TRBJ1-6; 8 bases map to TRBD1. The trim removed 4 bases at V and 1 base at J, leaving 4 bases unmatched. Germline assignment: CDR1 SGHKS and CDR2 YYEKEE (reference sequence). The CDR3 has 16 amino acids. The DNA of the CDR3 is TGTGCCAGCAGCACCTACAGGGGGTCCTATAATTCACCCCTCCACTTT. Translated: CASSTYRGSYNSPLHF.

The V and J genes are TRBV5-1 and TRBJ2-7; TRBD2 matches 8 bases. The CDR3 consists of 16 residues. In germline, CDR1 is SGHRS, CDR2 YFSETQ. The V segment lost 8 bases and the J segment 2 bases; nucleotides outside the gene matches: 15. This CDR3 reads CASTGGLAAIPYEQYF. CDR3 coding DNA: TGCGCCAGTACGGGGGGGCTAGCGGCCATCCCCTACGAGCAGTACTTC.

V usage is TRBV24-1 and J usage is TRBJ2-5; tentative D call: TRBD2 (5 bases). V gave up 3 bases and J gave up 2 bases, with 12 bases separating them. Germline CDR1 reads KGHDR; CDR2 reads SFDVKD. There are 15 residues in the CDR3. CDR3 bases: TGTGCCACCAGTGATGGGTCTGAGGGACAAGAGACCCAGTACTTC. It yields the protein CATSDGSEGQETQYF.

The chain carries TRBV5-5 and TRBJ2-3; D may correspond to TRBD1 or TRBD2 (6 bases each). CDR1 and CDR2 from the germline V gene are SGHKS and YYEKEE (reference sequence). V lost 5 bases and J lost 2, with 12 bases in between. This CDR3 has 14 residues. CDR3 DNA sequence: TGTGCCAGCAGTTTGAGGGGGGTCACAGATACGCAGTATTTT. This sequence encodes CASSLRGVTDTQYF.

This chain uses TRBV7-3 with TRBJ2-1; possible D gene TRBD2, 6 bases. Germline V CDR1 and CDR2: SGHTA, FQGTGA. Trimming took 2 bases from V and 2 from J, leaving 13 bases between them. The CDR3 covers 16 residues. The CDR3 nucleotides are TGTGCCAGCAGCTTAGTGGGCGGGGTCGCCTACAATGAGCAGTTCTTC. Amino acids: CASSLVGGVAYNEQFF. Full variable domain (outside the CDR3, taken from reference TRBV7-3 and TRBJ2-1): GAGVSQTPSNKVTEKGKYVELRCDPISGHTALYWYRQSLGQGPEFLIYFQGTGAADDSGLPNDRFFAVRPEGSVSTLKIQRTERGDSAVYLCASSLVGGVAYNEQFFGPGTRLTVL.

This clonotype has more than one count but fewer than ten. The rearrangement links TRBV20-1 to TRBJ2-5; 8 bases map to TRBD2. CDR1 DFQATT and CDR2 SNEGSKA come from the germline V gene (reference sequence). The CDR3 consists of 17 residues. Germline trimming cut 0 bases from V and 5 bases from J; bases unmatched to any gene: 14. The chain's CDR3 is CSARDPLASGRVETQYF. The CDR3 nucleotides read TGCAGTGCTAGAGATCCTTTGGCTAGCGGGCGGGTGGAGACCCAGTACTTC.

The chain is built from TRBV20-1 and TRBJ2-2, with TRBD2 identical over 8 bases. This CDR3 region has 14 residues. After removal of 5 bases from V and 3 bases from J, the junction contained 5 bases not matched to a gene. CDR1 is DFQATT, CDR2 SNEGSKA, per germline (reference sequence). CDR3 in DNA: TGCAGTGCTCCGGGGGGGACGGACACCGGGGAGCTGTTTTTT. Amino acid sequence: CSAPGGTDTGELFF.

In this sample, this clonotype turned up a few times. The chain is built from TRBV2 and TRBJ1-1; D is unclear. The V and J ends lost 5 bases and 7 bases respectively, with 14 bases between them. Germline-derived CDR1 and CDR2 are SNHLY and FYNNEI. This CDR3 has 13 residues. The CDR3 DNA is TGTGCCAGCAGTTATGACGTGACGGGTGAAGCTTTCTTT. Its protein is CASSYDVTGEAFF.

This clonotype appeared a few times. The chain employs TRBV12-3 or TRBV12-4 and TRBJ2-5; unclear D gene. V was trimmed by 1 base and J by 4 bases, leaving 10 bases between them. The CDR3 extends over 14 amino acids. The CDR3 is CASSLEGPPETQYF. CDR3 in DNA: TGTGCCAGCAGTTTAGAAGGTCCACCAGAGACCCAGTACTTC.

This sequence joins TRBV15 and TRBJ1-6; 10 nucleotides align to TRBD1. CDR3 length equals 17 residues. Trimming at V came to 0 bases and at J to 10 bases, leaving 9 bases not matched to a gene. From germline, CDR1 is LNHNV and CDR2 YYDKDF (reference sequence). CDR3 DNA sequence: TGTGCCACCAGCAGAGAACTTTTGACAGGGGGCATCTCACCCCTCCACTTT. Its translation: CATSRELLTGGISPLHF.